This T cell receptor beta chain was sequenced in a study of shared clonotypes between healthy human individuals. General study points: Specimens sampled were limited to blood, with tissue repertoires likely differing. Compared with clonotypes that all four donors shared, non-shared clonotypes had lower generation probabilities. The small donor group covered limited genetic and exposure diversity.

Generated by immunoSEQ multiplex PCR, the TCRdb table keeps only in-frame clones and is missing some. The sample records over 2 million clones, 92% being singletons. CDR1 is SGHTA and CDR2 is FQGNSA in the germline V gene. CDR3 size: 14 residues. Trimming removed 2 bases from V and 0 bases from J, with 5 bases in between. Concerning this clone: Its antigen is currently unknown.

V is TRBV7-2 and J is TRBJ1-3; D not resolved. The sequence derives from a man between 18 and 35 years old in good health. Some clones in this sample may be carry-over from other donors' samples. Sequenced input: naive CD4+ T cells from PBMCs. Subset specified: CD45RA+ positively selected. This chain's CDR3 is CASSLWDSGNTIYF. The CDR3 DNA follows: TGTGCCAGCAGCTTATGGGACTCTGGAAACACCATATATTTT.